This entry is about one T cell receptor (beta chain). Its antigen is currently unknown. The CDR3 is made up of 15 amino acids. The germline V gene has CDR1 WNHNN and CDR2 SYGVQD (reference sequence). V gave up 2 bases and J gave up 4 bases, with 14 bases separating them. This table comes from immunoSEQ multiplex PCR, and its TCRdb copy is limited to in-frame clones, with some not included. The data show under 30,000 clones, under 80% seen once. This specimen comes from a study of CD4 T cells in relation to SARS-CoV-2 and coronaviruses. Study as a whole: PBMCs were cultured with antigen for less than twelve days before TCR beta sequencing.

Unexposed donor CD4+ T cells date from 2011-2018, before the COVID-19 pandemic. After about ten days of culture, CD4+ T cells were isolated. Unexposed-donor CD4+ T cells were probed with SARS-CoV-2 S/N and four cold-coronavirus spikes, cells permitting. Sequencing used CD4+ T cells from PBMCs, cultured in vitro. This TCR came from a human donor in good health. This sequence joins TRBV10-1 and TRBJ1-1, with D tentatively TRBD1 (6 bases). CDR3 DNA: TGCGCCAGCAGTGAGACCAGGGGACGGGTCACTGAAGCTTTCTTT. It translates to CASSETRGRVTEAFF.